This T cell receptor (beta chain) was found in a study of blood T cell repertoires in COVID-19. Here immunoSEQ multiplex PCR was the method, and the copy in TCRdb shows in-frame clones only, minus some. The table has approximately 180,000 clones, 75% to 80% seen once. V lost 1 base and J lost 0, with 12 bases in between. The CDR3 is made up of 16 amino acids. CDR1 and CDR2 from the germline V gene are SGHNT and YENEEA. The J gene is TRBJ2-5, the V gene TRBV11-3, with a tentative D call TRBD1 (6 bases). Sequencing was done on a sample of peripheral blood. This clonotype was sampled from an older woman with acute or convalescent COVID-19. The CDR3 sequence: CASSLGGRADQETQYF. As DNA, the CDR3 is TGTGCCAGCAGCTTAGGGGGGCGCGCGGACCAAGAGACCCAGTACTTC.